The following is a TCR beta chain sequence with its context. Its specificity is unknown. This entry comes from a study of shared clonotypes between healthy human individuals. As for the study in general: A couple of female and a few male donors aged 18 to 49 were enrolled.

Libraries were prepared by immunoSEQ multiplex PCR; TCRdb keeps only in-frame clonotypes and omits some of them. Seen here are some 1.5 million clones, 98% observed once, and the top ten hold around 0.47%. Findings and limits, study-wide: The study drew on few donors, limiting represented genetic and exposure-history diversity. Lower generation probabilities were found for non-shared clonotypes than for those shared by all four donors.

V gave up 2 bases and J gave up 13 bases, with 22 bases separating them. Looked up from germline, CDR1 is SGHDT and CDR2 is YYEEEE. The CDR3 has 15 amino acids. This TCR was recovered from a man aged 25 to 40 in good health. The chain employs TRBV5-6 and TRBJ2-1; D is tentatively TRBD1 or TRBD2 (5 bases each). Sequenced material: naive CD4+ T cells sorted from blood. Subset denoted: CD45RA+ positively selected. CDR3 coding DNA: TGTGCCAGCAGCTTCCGGGGCGGTACCAAGCACCCCCAGTTCTTC. The encoded protein is CASSFRGGTKHPQFF.